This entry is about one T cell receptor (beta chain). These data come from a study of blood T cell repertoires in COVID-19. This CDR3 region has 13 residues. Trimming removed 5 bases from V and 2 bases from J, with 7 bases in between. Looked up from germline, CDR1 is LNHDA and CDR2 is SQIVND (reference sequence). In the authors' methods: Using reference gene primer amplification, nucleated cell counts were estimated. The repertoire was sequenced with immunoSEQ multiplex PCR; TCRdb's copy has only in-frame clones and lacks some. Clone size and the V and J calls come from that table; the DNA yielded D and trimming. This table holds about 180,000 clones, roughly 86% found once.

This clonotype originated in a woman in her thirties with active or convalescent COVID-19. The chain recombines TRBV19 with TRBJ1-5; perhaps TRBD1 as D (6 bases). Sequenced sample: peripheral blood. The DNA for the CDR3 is TGTGCCAGTAGTTACAGGGGCAATCAGCCCCAGCATTTT. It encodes CASSYRGNQPQHF.